Listed below are T cell receptor beta chains from one sample, sequenced in a study of blood T cell repertoires in COVID-19. This table comes from immunoSEQ multiplex PCR, and its TCRdb copy is limited to in-frame clones, with some not included. The table includes about 81,000 clones, 88% detected once. The sample was peripheral blood. The receptors stem from a man in his 70s with acute or convalescent COVID-19. The CDR3 runs from the conserved cysteine through the conserved F or W. The D gene is left open where the match is weak. Clone size is not always given. Where it is, it says once, few, many or a class for expanded clones.

j_call	clone_size	d_call	v_call	cdr3_aa	cdr3_nt
TRBJ1-1	.	.	TRBV18	CASSPTGWGNTEAFF	TGTGCCAGCTCACCTACAGGATGGGGGAACACTGAAGCTTTCTTT
TRBJ1-3	.	TRBD1	TRBV5-1	CASSKTGGNSGNTIYF	TGCGCCAGCAGCAAAACAGGGGGGAACTCTGGAAACACCATATATTTT
TRBJ2-2	.	TRBD2	TRBV14	CASSHRTSGSLHTGELFF	TGTGCCAGCAGCCACCGGACTAGCGGGAGTCTACATACCGGGGAGCTGTTTTTT
TRBJ2-7	.	.	TRBV5-8	CASSLVGSSYEQYF	TGTGCCAGCAGCTTGGTCGGGAGCTCCTACGAGCAGTACTTC
TRBJ1-2	.	TRBD1	TRBV18	CASSPDRGHGYTF	TGTGCCAGCTCCCCGGACAGGGGGCACGGCTACACCTTC
TRBJ1-5	few	TRBD1	TRBV28	CASSLPGTGVQPQHF	TGTGCCAGCAGTTTGCCCGGGACAGGGGTTCAGCCCCAGCATTTT
TRBJ1-5	.	.	TRBV4-3	CASSLDNSNQPQHF	TGCGCCAGCAGCTTAGACAATAGCAATCAGCCCCAGCATTTT
TRBJ2-3	few	.	TRBV10-3	CAIRTSVRDGTDTQYF	TGTGCCATCAGAACCTCCGTCCGGGATGGAACAGATACGCAGTATTTT
TRBJ2-3	once	.	TRBV29-1	CSVGPGLLTDTQYF	TGCAGCGTCGGCCCGGGACTCCTCACAGATACGCAGTATTTT
TRBJ2-3	.	TRBD1	TRBV28	CASSSTGGGRLADTQYF	TGTGCCAGCAGTTCAACAGGGGGCGGGCGGCTTGCAGATACGCAGTATTTT
TRBJ1-3	.	.	TRBV27	CASSAGLWGNTIYF	TGTGCCAGCAGCGCAGGGCTTTGGGGAAACACCATATATTTT
TRBJ1-5	.	TRBD1	TRBV11-2	CASSSDRGDQPQHF	TGTGCCAGCAGCTCTGACAGGGGAGATCAGCCCCAGCATTTT
TRBJ1-1	once	TRBD1	TRBV29-1	CSVRSVTGSTEAFF	TGCAGCGTTCGAAGTGTGACAGGGTCCACTGAAGCTTTCTTT
TRBJ2-1	.	TRBD2	TRBV3-1/TRBV3-2	CASSPGTSLNNEQFF	TGTGCCAGCAGCCCCGGGACTAGTCTCAACAATGAGCAGTTCTTC
TRBJ1-5	.	TRBD1	TRBV30	CAWSPSRTGHGDQPQHF	TGTGCCTGGAGCCCCTCCAGGACAGGGCATGGGGATCAGCCCCAGCATTTT
TRBJ1-1	.	TRBD1	TRBV28	CASSFPQGGGSTEAFF	TGTGCCAGCAGTTTTCCACAGGGGGGAGGTAGCACTGAAGCTTTCTTT
TRBJ1-6	.	TRBD1	TRBV7-9	CASSLGQGGSPLHF	TGTGCCAGCAGCTTAGGGCAGGGGGGATCACCCCTCCACTTT
TRBJ2-5	.	TRBD2	TRBV7-9	CATRLGRGYQETQYF	TGTGCCACCCGGTTGGGGCGGGGGTACCAAGAGACCCAGTACTTC
TRBJ1-4	.	TRBD1	TRBV7-6	CASSLGTGGGEKLFF	TGTGCCAGCAGCTTAGGAACAGGGGGAGGTGAAAAACTGTTTTTT